These 18 T cell receptor beta chains came from one sample sequenced in a study of early T cells in non-severe SARS-CoV-2 infection. Via MiXCR, TCRdb re-called the 5' RACE reads, giving one row per CDR3 protein. The table has 30,000 to 40,000 distinct CDR3 sequences, around 6.9% seen once. The material was whole blood, obtained at baseline. The receptors were sampled from an adult who was a healthcare worker with PCR-confirmed SARS-CoV-2 infection or an uninfected control (not recorded which).

This clonotype was picked up many times. The chain employs TRBV9 and TRBJ1-6, with TRBD1 as a possible D gene (6 bases). Trimming left V 0 bases short and J 4 bases short, with 8 bases between. There are 15 residues in the CDR3. In germline, CDR1 is SGDLS, CDR2 YYNGEE. The CDR3 region is CASSVGTEYNSPLHF. CDR3 bases: TGTGCCAGCAGCGTAGGGACAGAGTATAATTCACCCCTCCACTTT.

This clonotype was counted between two and nine times. CDR3 in DNA: TGTGCCAGCAGTTTGGGGCGGGAGATAACTGAGCAGTTCTTC. Protein sequence: CASSLGREITEQFF. The rearrangement joins TRBV12-3 or TRBV12-4 to TRBJ2-1; 7 bases agree with TRBD2. This CDR3 comprises 14 residues. V was pared by 3 bases and J by 9 bases, with 8 bases of the junction left unmatched.

This clonotype was counted many times. The rearrangement uses TRBV18 and TRBJ2-4; 7 bases are shared with TRBD2. Germline V gene data show CDR1 as KGHSH and CDR2 as LQKENI. This CDR3 spans 16 amino acids. With V trimmed by 3 bases and J by 3 bases, 8 bases remained unmatched. This CDR3 is CASSPRNPSGKNIQYF. CDR3 DNA sequence: TGTGCCAGCTCACCGAGGAACCCTAGCGGCAAAAACATTCAGTACTTC. Together with reference TRBV18 and TRBJ2-4, the CDR3 gives the full variable domain: NAGVMQNPRHLVRRRGQEARLRCSPMKGHSHVYWYRQLPEEGLKFMVYLQKENIIDESGMPKERFSAEFPKEGPSILRIQQVVRGDSAAYFCASSPRNPSGKNIQYFGAGTRLSVL.

This rearrangement joins TRBV19 to TRBJ2-5, with TRBD1 matching 10 bases. There are 15 residues in the CDR3. Trimming at V came to 4 bases and at J to 5 bases, leaving 7 bases not matched to a gene. Germline CDR1 and CDR2: LNHDA and SQIVND (reference sequence). CDR3 bases: TGTGCCAGTAGTACCAGAGGGACAGGGGCGGAGACCCAGTACTTC. It codes for CASSTRGTGAETQYF. The complete variable domain, with remaining parts taken from reference TRBV19 and TRBJ2-5, reads DGGITQSPKYLFRKEGQNVTLSCEQNLNHDAMYWYRQDPGQGLRLIYYSQIVNDFQKGDIAEGYSVSREKKESFPLTVTSAQKNPTAFYLCASSTRGTGAETQYFGPGTRLLVL.

The chain joins TRBV21-1 to TRBJ1-1. TRBV21-1 is a pseudogene. The CDR3 covers 13 residues. This CDR3 reads CASGTPLYTEAFF. The CDR3 DNA reads TGTGCCAGCGGGACTCCCTTGTACACTGAAGCTTTCTTT.

In its sample, this clonotype was seen a few times. The chain joins TRBV4-3 to TRBJ2-1, with 9 bases lining up with TRBD1. There are 15 residues in the CDR3. Germline assignment: CDR1 LGHNA and CDR2 YSLEER. J lost 3 bases, V lost 4 bases, and 4 bases had no gene match. The CDR3 coding sequence is TGCGCCAGCAGCCTAGACAGGGGGAACTACAATGAGCAGTTCTTC. Protein: CASSLDRGNYNEQFF.

The DNA for the CDR3 is TGTGCCAGCAGCTTAGGCGGGAGTCGAACCACAGATACGCAGTATTTT. Amino acids: CASSLGGSRTTDTQYF. The V gene is TRBV7-2, the J gene TRBJ2-3; the match to TRBD2 covers 7 bases. This CDR3 comprises 16 residues. With V trimmed by 1 base and J by 2 bases, 6 bases remained unmatched. The germline V gene has CDR1 SGHTA and CDR2 FQGNSA.

Ten or more counts support this clonotype. J is TRBJ1-1 and V is TRBV4-3, with D perhaps matching TRBD1 (5 bases). The CDR3 contains 15 residues. Germline V gene sequence: CDR1 LGHNA, CDR2 YSLEER. Trimming left V 0 bases short and J 5 bases short, with 13 bases between. The CDR3 protein is CASSQDMGDRTEAFF. The CDR3 DNA reads TGCGCCAGCAGCCAAGATATGGGGGATCGGACTGAAGCTTTCTTT.

This clonotype was observed at least ten times. The chain uses TRBV20-1 and TRBJ2-3, with 8 bases matching TRBD2. The germline CDR1 and CDR2 sequences are DFQATT and SNEGSKA (reference sequence). This CDR3 is built from 15 residues. V was clipped by 6 bases and J by 4 bases; unmatched bases: 12. The CDR3 loop reads CSAPGRARAADTQYF. The CDR3, as DNA: TGCAGTGCCCCCGGGAGGGCCAGGGCTGCAGATACGCAGTATTTT.

The chain links TRBV29-1 to TRBJ2-1, with D unresolved. Trimming took 4 bases from V and 7 from J, leaving 17 bases between them. The germline V gene has CDR1 SQVTM and CDR2 ANQGSEA. This CDR3 contains 14 residues. DNA of the CDR3: TGCAGCGTTGCCCGTTCCCAAGGAGAAAATGAGCAGTTCTTC. It encodes CSVARSQGENEQFF.

This clonotype was seen repeatedly, ten times or more. The chain couples TRBV4-2 to TRBJ2-7; D is ambiguous. This CDR3 is built from 15 residues. V dropped 0 bases and J dropped 1 base, with 10 bases sitting between them. The germline V gene encodes CDR1 LGHNA and CDR2 YNFKEQ. The CDR3 DNA sequence: TGTGCCAGCAGCCAAGAGGGTAAGGGATCCTACGAGCAGTACTTC. Translation gives CASSQEGKGSYEQYF.

This clonotype was seen ten or more times. CDR3 amino acids: CASSIQLGSMTGELFF. The CDR3 DNA reads as TGTGCCAGTAGTATACAACTCGGTTCTATGACCGGGGAGCTGTTTTTT. V gene TRBV19 combines with J gene TRBJ2-2; D ambiguous. Trimming took off 2 bases at V and 5 bases at J, with 15 bases between the two ends. Germline V CDR1 and CDR2: LNHDA, SQIVND (reference sequence). This CDR3 comprises 16 residues.

This clonotype was counted at least ten times. The chain is built from TRBV6-2 or TRBV6-3 and TRBJ2-7; 8 bases line up with TRBD1. CDR3 length equals 16 residues. J lost 0 bases, V lost 10 bases, and 14 bases had no gene match. Germline CDR1 is MNHEY and CDR2 is SVGEGT. The CDR3 is CATNGARQGISYEQYV. The CDR3 bases are TGTGCCACCAACGGGGCTCGACAGGGGATCTCCTACGAGCAGTACGTC.

This clonotype was seen repeatedly, ten times or more. The CDR3 loop is CSARLPGDRGKNTEAFF. The DNA for the CDR3 is TGCAGTGCTAGACTACCCGGGGACAGGGGGAAAAACACTGAAGCTTTCTTT. The chain carries TRBV20-1 and TRBJ1-1; 11 nucleotides agree with TRBD1. The CDR3 is 17 amino acids. Germline CDR1 reads DFQATT; CDR2 reads SNEGSKA (reference sequence). J was trimmed by 2 bases and V by 2 bases; bases with no gene match: 10.

This clonotype occurred many times. V and J are TRBV11-2 and TRBJ2-1; no clear D gene. The CDR3 has 16 residues. The germline V gene has CDR1 SGHAT and CDR2 FQNNGV. Trimming took off 2 bases at V and 0 bases at J, with 11 bases between the two ends. Here the CDR3 DNA reads TGTGCCAGCAGCTTAAGGGCGGATAGCTCCTACAATGAGCAGTTCTTC. The encoded protein is CASSLRADSSYNEQFF. The full variable domain, rest sourced from reference TRBV11-2 and TRBJ2-1, is EAGVAQSPRYKIIEKRQSVAFWCNPISGHATLYWYQQILGQGPKLLIQFQNNGVVDDSQLPKDRFSAERLKGVDSTLKIQPAKLEDSAVYLCASSLRADSSYNEQFFGPGTRLTVL.

This clonotype was seen repeatedly, ten times or more. The gene calls are TRBV5-3 and TRBJ1-2, with 8 nucleotides matching TRBD1. TRBV5-3 belongs to the ORF category, with a function that is uncertain. The J segment lost 5 bases and the V segment lost 2 bases, leaving 5 bases of the junction unmatched. This CDR3 is built from 14 residues. CDR3 coding DNA: TGTGCCAGAAGCTTTAGCAGGGGGCCGTATGGCTACACCTTC. This codes for CARSFSRGPYGYTF.

This clonotype was seen a handful of times. The V call is TRBV5-6, the J call TRBJ2-4; a weak D match, TRBD1 (6 bases). Per germline, CDR1 SGHDT and CDR2 YYEEEE. CDR3 size: 14 residues. V was clipped by 4 bases and J by 4 bases, with 12 bases between them. The CDR3 loop reads CASSTGTNKNIQYF. CDR3 coding DNA: TGTGCCAGCAGCACCGGGACAAATAAAAACATTCAGTACTTC.

This chain connects TRBV28 to TRBJ2-7; D not certain. Germline V gene lookup returns CDR1 MDHEN and CDR2 SYDVKM. The CDR3 runs 12 residues. V dropped 10 bases and J dropped 0 bases, with 10 bases sitting between them. Here the CDR3 DNA reads TGTGCCACTTACTCCAGCTCCTACGAGCAGTACGTC. It codes for CATYSSSYEQYV.